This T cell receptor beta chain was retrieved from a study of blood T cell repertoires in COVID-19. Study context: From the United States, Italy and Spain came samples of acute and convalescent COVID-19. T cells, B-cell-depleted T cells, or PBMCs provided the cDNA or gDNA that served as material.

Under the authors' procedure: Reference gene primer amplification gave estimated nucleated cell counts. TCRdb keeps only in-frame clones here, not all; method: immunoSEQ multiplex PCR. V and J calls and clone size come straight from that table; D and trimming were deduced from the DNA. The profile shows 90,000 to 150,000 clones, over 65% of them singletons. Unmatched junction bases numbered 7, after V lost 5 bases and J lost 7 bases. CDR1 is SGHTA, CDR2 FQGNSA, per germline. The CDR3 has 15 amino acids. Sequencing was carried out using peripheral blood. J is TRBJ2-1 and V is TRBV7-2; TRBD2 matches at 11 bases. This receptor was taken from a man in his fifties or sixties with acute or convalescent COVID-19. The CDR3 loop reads CASSVTSGSANEQFF. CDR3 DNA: TGTGCCAGCAGCGTAACTAGCGGGAGTGCGAATGAGCAGTTCTTC.